One and the same sample provided the 15 T cell receptor beta chains below, sequenced in a study of shared T cell receptors in the human thymus. Repertoires were generated with immunoSEQ multiplex PCR, while TCRdb's copy carries only in-frame clones and drops some. The sample contains hundreds of thousands of clones, about 89% of which appear only once. The sample was also linked to a second study, of human thymus T cells.

Sequencing was performed on thymocytes. The source of these receptors is a boy in the first two years of life with a congenital heart defect.

J is TRBJ2-5 and V is TRBV9; TRBD1 aligns across 11 bases. Losses at the gene ends were 4 bases for V and 3 bases for J; bases not matched to a gene: 17. Looked up from germline, CDR1 is SGDLS and CDR2 is YYNGEE. This CDR3 is 19 amino acids long. The CDR3, as DNA: TGTGCCAGCAGCTCCCAAGCTACCGCGGACAGGGGGCCTGAAGAGACCCAGTACTTC. It codes for CASSSQATADRGPEETQYF. Supplemented by reference TRBV9 and TRBJ2-5, the full variable domain reads DSGVTQTPKHLITATGQRVTLRCSPRSGDLSVYWYQQSLDQGLQFLIQYYNGEERAKGNILERFSAQQFPDLHSELNLSSLELGDSALYFCASSSQATADRGPEETQYFGPGTRLLVL.

The chain joins TRBV7-2 to TRBJ2-5; TRBD2 matches at 7 bases. Germline loops: CDR1 SGHTA, CDR2 FQGNSA. V was clipped by 1 base and J by 5 bases; unmatched bases: 4. This CDR3 has 14 amino acids. The CDR3 loop is CASSLDREAETQYF. For the CDR3, the DNA is TGTGCCAGCAGCTTAGATCGGGAGGCGGAGACCCAGTACTTC.

The rearrangement uses TRBV4-3 and TRBJ1-4, with TRBD1 matching 8 bases. Germline assignment: CDR1 LGHNA and CDR2 YSLEER. V lost 4 bases, J lost 8 bases, and 12 bases stayed unmatched. CDR3 length: 16 amino acids. DNA for the CDR3: TGCGCCAGCAGCCGCGCCCCCGGACAGGGTGGAGAAAAACTGTTTTTT. Translation: CASSRAPGQGGEKLFF.

This chain connects TRBV12-5 to TRBJ2-2; 7 bases align to TRBD2. Germline V gene lookup returns CDR1 LGHNT and CDR2 FRNRAP. V lost 1 base to trimming and J lost 0 bases; unmatched junction nucleotides: 17. CDR3 length equals 21 residues. The CDR3 is CASGLAPSLGLQDTNTGELFF. The CDR3 DNA is TGTGCTAGTGGTTTGGCACCGTCCTTGGGACTACAAGACACGAACACCGGGGAGCTGTTTTTT.

The gene calls are TRBV28 and TRBJ1-4; 9 nucleotides match TRBD1. The germline V gene has CDR1 MDHEN and CDR2 SYDVKM. V was clipped by 5 bases and J by 0 bases; unmatched bases: 10. This CDR3 comprises 18 residues. In DNA, the CDR3 is TGTGCCAGCAGTGTAGACCGGGACAGGGTTTCAACTAATGAAAAACTGTTTTTT. This translates into CASSVDRDRVSTNEKLFF. Filled out from reference TRBV28 and TRBJ1-4, the complete variable domain reads DVKVTQSSRYLVKRTGEKVFLECVQDMDHENMFWYRQDPGLGLRLIYFSYDVKMKEKGDIPEGYSVSREKKERFSLILESASTNQTSMYLCASSVDRDRVSTNEKLFFGSGTQLSVL.

The J gene is TRBJ2-2, the V gene TRBV5-6; 7 bases match TRBD1. CDR1 and CDR2 (germline): SGHDT, YYEEEE. The CDR3 covers 15 residues. The V gene end was trimmed by 5 bases and the J gene end by 2 bases; junction bases not matched to a gene: 6. Here the CDR3 reads CASSRDRTNTGELFF. The CDR3 nucleotides are TGTGCCAGCAGTCGGGACAGAACAAACACCGGGGAGCTGTTTTTT.

This clone has just a few counts. This chain uses TRBV7-8 with TRBJ2-1; D gene uncertain. The CDR3 runs 16 residues. V was pared by 0 bases and J by 0 bases, with 9 bases between. The V gene's germline CDR1 is SGHVS and CDR2 FQNEAQ. CDR3 region: CASSLAESGSYNEQFF. The CDR3 nucleotides read TGTGCCAGCAGCTTAGCGGAGTCGGGCTCCTACAATGAGCAGTTCTTC.

The CDR3 nucleotides read TGCGCCAGCAGCCGGGGCGGGACTAGCTTCAATGAGCAGTTCTTC. Protein sequence: CASSRGGTSFNEQFF. The rearrangement uses TRBV4-1 and TRBJ2-1; 9 bases map to TRBD2. With V trimmed by 4 bases and J by 6 bases, 7 bases remained unmatched. Germline values: CDR1 MGHRA, CDR2 YSYEKL. The CDR3 has 15 residues.

The rearrangement uses TRBV4-3 and TRBJ1-5; D gene unclear. The CDR3 contains 15 residues. CDR1 is LGHNA and CDR2 is YSLEER in the germline V gene. V lost 0 bases, J lost 2 bases, and 8 bases lay in between. In DNA, the CDR3 is TGCGCCAGCAGCCAAGAAAGAGTAGGCAATCAGCCCCAGCATTTT. The encoded protein is CASSQERVGNQPQHF.

The chain employs TRBV7-2 and TRBJ2-1; D is undetermined. The CDR3 contains 14 residues. Germline values: CDR1 SGHTA, CDR2 FQGNSA. With 5 bases removed from V and 0 bases from J, the gap between germline ends came to 8 bases. CDR3 sequence reads: CASSGPYSYNEQFF. CDR3 nucleotides: TGTGCCAGCAGCGGCCCATACTCCTACAATGAGCAGTTCTTC.

A word on this clone: Germline is not matched at one junction end, which may reflect a read error. Other nucleotide sequences in the sample specify the same CDR3. The genes are TRBV4-1 and TRBJ1-6; D not resolved. Germline CDR1 reads MGHRA; CDR2 reads YSYEKL. CDR3 size: 15 residues. This CDR3 reads CASSQDRSGNSPLHF. The DNA of the CDR3 is TGCGCCAGCAGCCAAGATCGCTCAGGTAATTCCCCCCTCCACTTT.

A word on this clone: This sample also contains other DNA sequences that code for the same CDR3. The V call is TRBV6-5, the J call TRBJ1-6; 8 bases map to TRBD1. CDR1 and CDR2 from the germline V gene are MNHEY and SVGAGI. With V trimmed by 0 bases and J by 6 bases, 4 bases remained unmatched. This CDR3 has 16 amino acids. CDR3 coding DNA: TGTGCCAGCAGTTACTCGGACAGGGCGGTTAATTCACCCCTCCACTTT. Residues: CASSYSDRAVNSPLHF.

The chain has TRBV7-6 and TRBJ2-2; D may be TRBD1 (7 bases). The CDR3 has 19 residues. Germline assignment: CDR1 SGHVS and CDR2 FNYEAQ. Trimming left V 5 bases short and J 4 bases short, with 26 bases between. The CDR3 spells CASSLHPRQGPRGTGELFF. The CDR3 nucleotides read TGTGCCAGCAGCCTACACCCTCGACAGGGCCCGCGGGGCACCGGGGAGCTGTTTTTT.

The chain combines TRBV5-1 with TRBJ2-3; possible D gene TRBD1, 6 bases. V was pared by 4 bases and J by 3 bases, with 9 bases between. CDR3 length: 13 amino acids. The germline CDR1 and CDR2 sequences are SGHRS and YFSETQ. This CDR3 reads CASSTTGTDTQYF. In DNA, the CDR3 is TGCGCCAGCAGCACCACAGGGACAGATACGCAGTATTTT.

Only one count was recorded for this clone. The chain carries TRBV19 and TRBJ2-1; 10 bases are a match to TRBD2. The CDR3 totals 17 residues. Germline assignment: CDR1 LNHDA and CDR2 SQIVND (reference sequence). The junction had 10 bases not matched to a gene; V was cut back by 4 bases and J by 4 bases. DNA for the CDR3: TGTGCCAGTAGTAAGCCCGCAGCGGGAGGGGCTTACAATGAGCAGTTCTTC. Its protein product is CASSKPAAGGAYNEQFF.